These T cell receptor beta chains were read from a single sample in a study of OX40 agonist ivuxolimab in advanced cancers. TCRdb keeps only in-frame clones here, not all; method: immunoSEQ multiplex PCR. The sample has some 77,000 clones, 80% to 90% seen once. The input for sequencing was CD4+ or CD8+ T cells sorted from blood, taken in a trial of the OX40 agonist ivuxolimab. The source of these receptors is an adult with an advanced solid tumor such as melanoma, head and neck, liver or kidney cancer. CDR3s include the opening cysteine and the closing phenylalanine or tryptophan. Each record gives: CDR3 DNA, CDR3 protein, J gene, D gene, clone size, V gene. A D gene is named only where the DNA matches it firmly. A clone size is listed for some rows: how often the clone was seen (once, few, many), or a class if it is expanded.

CDR3nt: TGTGCCAGCAGGGACACAGGGTTCTATGGCTACACCTTC; CDR3aa: CASRDTGFYGYTF; j_gene: TRBJ1-2; d_gene: NA; abundance: few; v_gene: TRBV2
CDR3nt: TGTGCCAGCAGCTACGGAGGGGAGACGGGGGGCTACACCTTC; CDR3aa: CASSYGGETGGYTF; j_gene: TRBJ1-2; d_gene: NA; abundance: few; v_gene: TRBV6-1
CDR3nt: TGTGCCAGCAGCTTAGATCGACAGGGGGATCAGCCCCAGCATTTT; CDR3aa: CASSLDRQGDQPQHF; j_gene: TRBJ1-5; d_gene: TRBD1; abundance: NA; v_gene: TRBV7-2
CDR3nt: TGCGCCACCCAGGGGGCCCCAGGGAGTTCCTACGAGCAGTACTTC; CDR3aa: CATQGAPGSSYEQYF; j_gene: TRBJ2-7; d_gene: TRBD1; abundance: NA; v_gene: TRBV10-2
CDR3nt: TGTGCCAGCAGCCAAGTTCGGGATCAGTACTTC; CDR3aa: CASSQVRDQYF; j_gene: TRBJ2-7; d_gene: NA; abundance: few; v_gene: TRBV14
CDR3nt: TGTGCCAGCAGCCTAGCGGGAGGGGGGTACGAGCAGTACTTC; CDR3aa: CASSLAGGGYEQYF; j_gene: TRBJ2-7; d_gene: TRBD2; abundance: NA; v_gene: TRBV7-2
CDR3nt: TGTGCCAGCAGCCACGGTCCCCCTGGAAACACCATATATTTT; CDR3aa: CASSHGPPGNTIYF; j_gene: TRBJ1-3; d_gene: NA; abundance: NA; v_gene: TRBV7-8
CDR3nt: TGTGCCAGCAGCGTGTCGACAGGGGCTAACTATGGCTACACCTTC; CDR3aa: CASSVSTGANYGYTF; j_gene: TRBJ1-2; d_gene: TRBD1; abundance: NA; v_gene: TRBV9
CDR3nt: TGTGCCAGCAGCTTGGACCTCGGACGGCATTCACCCCTCCACTTT; CDR3aa: CASSLDLGRHSPLHF; j_gene: TRBJ1-6; d_gene: NA; abundance: NA; v_gene: TRBV5-5
CDR3nt: TGTGCCAGCAGCTTTAAGAGGGGGCCGTACAATGAGCAGTTCTTC; CDR3aa: CASSFKRGPYNEQFF; j_gene: TRBJ2-1; d_gene: TRBD1; abundance: NA; v_gene: TRBV5-4
CDR3nt: TGCGCCAGCAGCGAAGGACAAGGCACAGATACGCAGTATTTT; CDR3aa: CASSEGQGTDTQYF; j_gene: TRBJ2-3; d_gene: NA; abundance: NA; v_gene: TRBV5-1
CDR3nt: TGTGCCAGCAGCGTAGCCCCCAGGGAGCAAGAGACCCAGTACTTC; CDR3aa: CASSVAPREQETQYF; j_gene: TRBJ2-5; d_gene: NA; abundance: NA; v_gene: TRBV9
CDR3nt: TGTGCCAGCAGCCAAGAGGGCTTCTACTACACAGATACGCAGTATTTT; CDR3aa: CASSQEGFYYTDTQYF; j_gene: TRBJ2-3; d_gene: NA; abundance: NA; v_gene: TRBV14
CDR3nt: TGTGCCAGCAGCTTAGATATGTTCAACTATGGCTACACCTTC; CDR3aa: CASSLDMFNYGYTF; j_gene: TRBJ1-2; d_gene: NA; abundance: NA; v_gene: TRBV11-1
CDR3nt: TGTGCCAGCAGTGCGACTAGCGGGGGCCTGATTAAACGCACAGATACGCAGTATTTT; CDR3aa: CASSATSGGLIKRTDTQYF; j_gene: TRBJ2-3; d_gene: TRBD2; abundance: once; v_gene: TRBV28
CDR3nt: TGCAGCGTTGAACCCGGACAGGGGCGCGGCTACACCTTC; CDR3aa: CSVEPGQGRGYTF; j_gene: TRBJ1-2; d_gene: TRBD1; abundance: NA; v_gene: TRBV29-1
CDR3nt: TGTGCCAGCAGCTTGGGACAACACACCGGGGAGCTGTTTTTT; CDR3aa: CASSLGQHTGELFF; j_gene: TRBJ2-2; d_gene: NA; abundance: NA; v_gene: TRBV11-2
CDR3nt: TGTGCCAGCAGCTTAGTATGGGGACAGGGACCTGGAAACACCATATATTTT; CDR3aa: CASSLVWGQGPGNTIYF; j_gene: TRBJ1-3; d_gene: TRBD1; abundance: NA; v_gene: TRBV11-2
CDR3nt: TGTGCCAGCAGTACCCAAGCAGTTTTCAACGTCGGGGGGGTCTATGGCTACACCTTC; CDR3aa: CASSTQAVFNVGGVYGYTF; j_gene: TRBJ1-2; d_gene: NA; abundance: NA; v_gene: TRBV28
CDR3nt: TGCGCCAGCAGCCGGGACACGGACTCCTACGAGCAGTACTTC; CDR3aa: CASSRDTDSYEQYF; j_gene: TRBJ2-7; d_gene: NA; abundance: NA; v_gene: TRBV5-1
CDR3nt: TGTGCCAGCAGCGCCGACAGATTAGAGACCCAGTACTTC; CDR3aa: CASSADRLETQYF; j_gene: TRBJ2-5; d_gene: NA; abundance: NA; v_gene: TRBV9
CDR3nt: TGCGCCAGCAGCTTGCCTAACAGGCAGAACACTGAAGCTTTCTTT; CDR3aa: CASSLPNRQNTEAFF; j_gene: TRBJ1-1; d_gene: NA; abundance: NA; v_gene: TRBV5-1
CDR3nt: TGTGCCAGTAGTTCCACAGCAACTAATGAAAAACTGTTTTTT; CDR3aa: CASSSTATNEKLFF; j_gene: TRBJ1-4; d_gene: NA; abundance: NA; v_gene: TRBV19
CDR3nt: TGTGCCAGCTCTGGACAGGGGTTACAAGAGACCCAGTACTTC; CDR3aa: CASSGQGLQETQYF; j_gene: TRBJ2-5; d_gene: TRBD1; abundance: once; v_gene: TRBV18
CDR3nt: TGTGCCAGCTCACCCACAGGGTCTGCGGGCTATGGCTACACCTTC; CDR3aa: CASSPTGSAGYGYTF; j_gene: TRBJ1-2; d_gene: NA; abundance: NA; v_gene: TRBV18
CDR3nt: TGTGCCTGGAAGGGACAGGGGACTGAAGCTTTCTTT; CDR3aa: CAWKGQGTEAFF; j_gene: TRBJ1-1; d_gene: TRBD1; abundance: few; v_gene: TRBV30
CDR3nt: TGTGCCAGCAGCATTCTTGGACAGGGTGGGACACCCCTCCACTTT; CDR3aa: CASSILGQGGTPLHF; j_gene: TRBJ1-6; d_gene: TRBD1; abundance: NA; v_gene: TRBV5-6
CDR3nt: TGTGCCAGTAGTATATACAGCGGGAGGGAAACAGATACGCAGTATTTT; CDR3aa: CASSIYSGRETDTQYF; j_gene: TRBJ2-3; d_gene: TRBD2; abundance: once; v_gene: TRBV19
CDR3nt: TGTGCCAGCAGTTTATGGACGCCTGGTGAGGCGGGAAACACCATATATTTT; CDR3aa: CASSLWTPGEAGNTIYF; j_gene: TRBJ1-3; d_gene: NA; abundance: NA; v_gene: TRBV28
CDR3nt: TGTGCCAGTAGTATTCCGGGACTAGCGGGAGGGAACACCGGGGAGCTGTTTTTT; CDR3aa: CASSIPGLAGGNTGELFF; j_gene: TRBJ2-2; d_gene: TRBD2; abundance: NA; v_gene: TRBV19
CDR3nt: TGTGCCACGAGCGGGACCCACGAGCAGTACTTC; CDR3aa: CATSGTHEQYF; j_gene: TRBJ2-7; d_gene: TRBD2; abundance: NA; v_gene: TRBV28
CDR3nt: TGTGCCTGGAGTGGTCAACATTCAGGGGGCACTGAAGCTTTCTTT; CDR3aa: CAWSGQHSGGTEAFF; j_gene: TRBJ1-1; d_gene: TRBD1; abundance: NA; v_gene: TRBV30
CDR3nt: TGTGCCAGTACCCTCGGCAGAAGGGACACTGAAGCTTTCTTT; CDR3aa: CASTLGRRDTEAFF; j_gene: TRBJ1-1; d_gene: NA; abundance: NA; v_gene: TRBV19
CDR3nt: TGTGCCAGCAGCCTATTAGCGGGAGGGCCGGCTGAGCAGTTCTTC; CDR3aa: CASSLLAGGPAEQFF; j_gene: TRBJ2-1; d_gene: TRBD2; abundance: NA; v_gene: TRBV5-5
CDR3nt: TGCGCCAGCAGCCGAGGACAGGGTTACACTGAAGCTTTCTTT; CDR3aa: CASSRGQGYTEAFF; j_gene: TRBJ1-1; d_gene: TRBD1; abundance: NA; v_gene: TRBV4-1
CDR3nt: TGTGCCAGCAGCCCCAAAAAGAACACTGAGGCTTTCTTT; CDR3aa: CASSPKKNTEAFF; j_gene: TRBJ1-1; d_gene: NA; abundance: NA; v_gene: TRBV7-2
CDR3nt: TGTGCCAGCTCATCCGGGACTAGCGGGGAAGAGACCCAGTACTTC; CDR3aa: CASSSGTSGEETQYF; j_gene: TRBJ2-5; d_gene: TRBD2; abundance: NA; v_gene: TRBV18
CDR3nt: TGTGCCATCAGCGGCGGCGGGGGGTACGAGCAGTACTTC; CDR3aa: CAISGGGGYEQYF; j_gene: TRBJ2-7; d_gene: TRBD2; abundance: NA; v_gene: TRBV10-3
CDR3nt: TGTGCCAGCAGTACGCCCGCCCCAGGACTAGCGGGGCCTCGGGGGGATGAGCAGTTCTTC; CDR3aa: CASSTPAPGLAGPRGDEQFF; j_gene: TRBJ2-1; d_gene: TRBD2; abundance: NA; v_gene: TRBV2
CDR3nt: TGCGCCAGCAAGAAGACAGGGGACGACACCGGGGAGCTGTTTTTT; CDR3aa: CASKKTGDDTGELFF; j_gene: TRBJ2-2; d_gene: TRBD1; abundance: NA; v_gene: TRBV5-1
CDR3nt: TGTGCCAGCAGCAAAGACAGCTGTTCTAGCAATCAGCCCCAGCATTTT; CDR3aa: CASSKDSCSSNQPQHF; j_gene: TRBJ1-5; d_gene: NA; abundance: NA; v_gene: TRBV21-1
CDR3nt: TGTGCCAGTAGTACCTGGGACAGCAGGACTGAAGCTTTCTTT; CDR3aa: CASSTWDSRTEAFF; j_gene: TRBJ1-1; d_gene: TRBD1; abundance: few; v_gene: TRBV19
CDR3nt: TGTGCTAGCAGCGTAGGGACAGGGGGAGGCTACAATGAGCAGTTCTTC; CDR3aa: CASSVGTGGGYNEQFF; j_gene: TRBJ2-1; d_gene: TRBD1; abundance: NA; v_gene: TRBV7-7
CDR3nt: TGCGCCAGCAGGTTAGGGACAGACAATGAGCAGTTCTTC; CDR3aa: CASRLGTDNEQFF; j_gene: TRBJ2-1; d_gene: TRBD1; abundance: NA; v_gene: TRBV5-1
CDR3nt: TGTGCCTACCGCACAGGGACCCTCACAGATACGCAGTATTTT; CDR3aa: CAYRTGTLTDTQYF; j_gene: TRBJ2-3; d_gene: NA; abundance: few; v_gene: TRBV30
CDR3nt: TGTGCCAGCCCCACCCTCCGGGGACAGGGGGCGAGAAGTAGCAATCAGCCCCAGCATTTT; CDR3aa: CASPTLRGQGARSSNQPQHF; j_gene: TRBJ1-5; d_gene: NA; abundance: NA; v_gene: TRBV21-1
CDR3nt: TGTGCCAGCAGTTACTCCTCTTTTAGCTTGCAAGAGACCCAGTACTTC; CDR3aa: CASSYSSFSLQETQYF; j_gene: TRBJ2-5; d_gene: NA; abundance: NA; v_gene: TRBV6-5
CDR3nt: TGTGCCAGCAGCGTCAACCCGACGGATTCCTACAATGAGCAGTTCTTC; CDR3aa: CASSVNPTDSYNEQFF; j_gene: TRBJ2-1; d_gene: NA; abundance: NA; v_gene: TRBV9
CDR3nt: TGTGCCTGCCGTACGGGCACTGAAGCTTTCTTT; CDR3aa: CACRTGTEAFF; j_gene: TRBJ1-1; d_gene: NA; abundance: once; v_gene: TRBV30
CDR3nt: TGTGCCAGCAGTGACGAGGGTTTGAGCTATGGCTACACCTTC; CDR3aa: CASSDEGLSYGYTF; j_gene: TRBJ1-2; d_gene: NA; abundance: NA; v_gene: TRBV6-4
CDR3nt: TGTGGCAGCAGTTTAAAAGGCAGATCTGAAGCTTTCTTT; CDR3aa: CGSSLKGRSEAFF; j_gene: TRBJ1-1; d_gene: NA; abundance: NA; v_gene: TRBV27
CDR3nt: TGTGCCAGCAGCCAACAGGGTCCCTATGGCTACACCTTC; CDR3aa: CASSQQGPYGYTF; j_gene: TRBJ1-2; d_gene: NA; abundance: NA; v_gene: TRBV14
CDR3nt: TGTGCCAGTACCACAGGGGTCTATAGCAATCAGCCCCAGCATTTT; CDR3aa: CASTTGVYSNQPQHF; j_gene: TRBJ1-5; d_gene: TRBD1; abundance: NA; v_gene: TRBV19
CDR3nt: TGCGCCAGCAGCTTACAAACAGGGAGTCGGACCGGGGAGCTGTTTTTT; CDR3aa: CASSLQTGSRTGELFF; j_gene: TRBJ2-2; d_gene: NA; abundance: NA; v_gene: TRBV5-1
CDR3nt: TGTGCCATCAGTGAGGGACTAGCGGAGGGACAAGAGACCCAGTACTTC; CDR3aa: CAISEGLAEGQETQYF; j_gene: TRBJ2-5; d_gene: TRBD2; abundance: NA; v_gene: TRBV10-3
CDR3nt: TGTGCCAGCAGTGGACTAAATGAGCAGTTCTTC; CDR3aa: CASSGLNEQFF; j_gene: TRBJ2-1; d_gene: NA; abundance: NA; v_gene: TRBV6-5
CDR3nt: TGCGCCAGCAGCTTGGGGACAGGGGGCTGGAACACTGAAGCTTTCTTT; CDR3aa: CASSLGTGGWNTEAFF; j_gene: TRBJ1-1; d_gene: TRBD1; abundance: NA; v_gene: TRBV5-1
CDR3nt: TGTGCCAGCAGCAAAGTGGGTGCAGGGAGGGCTGAAGCTTTCTTT; CDR3aa: CASSKVGAGRAEAFF; j_gene: TRBJ1-1; d_gene: NA; abundance: NA; v_gene: TRBV21-1